This TCR beta chain was observed in a study of cytomegalovirus exposure and HLA in healthy donors. Profiling relied on immunoSEQ multiplex PCR, and the TCRdb table lists in-frame clones only, not all of them. The sample lists about 200,000 clones, 75% to 85% occurring once. Per germline, CDR1 LNHDA and CDR2 SQIVND (reference sequence). V was clipped by 5 bases and J by 5 bases, with 15 bases between them. This CDR3 comprises 14 residues. Sequenced input: PBMCs. The chain carries TRBV19 and TRBJ1-1, with TRBD1 as a possible D gene (6 bases). The TCR was taken from a woman aged 30 to 39 in good health and CMV-seropositive. CDR3 nucleotide sequence: TGTGCCAGTAGTCCCACAGGGAGATGGACTGAAGCTTTCTTT. Residues: CASSPTGRWTEAFF.